This T cell receptor (beta chain) was identified in a study of CD4 T cells in relation to SARS-CoV-2 and coronaviruses (dated by TCRdb to 2020 to 2022). Notes on the research overall: Patient-derived lymphoblastoid cell lines were used to map the HLA restriction of shared crossreactive spike epitopes. The Adaptive Biotechnologies TCR-sequencing kit was used to sequence samples from three pre-COVID donors and the naive versus memory experiments, while other data came from Illumina-based sequencing. At the level of individual TCR clonotypes, the study evaluated whether memory CD4+ T cells crossreact between the spike proteins of SARS-CoV-2 and those of common cold coronaviruses. A different, Illumina-based TCR-beta assay was used to sequence expansion assays from other donors in the study. On the study overall, not on this receptor specifically: Since the crossreactivity analysis centred on spike protein, crossreactivity against other viral proteins was not assessed. In roughly 60% of donors, memory CD4+ clonotypes turned up that crossrecognized SARS-CoV-2 and at least one common cold coronavirus spike. Small numbers of patients and of tested TCRs were a limitation of the study. Pre-pandemic and post-infection samples were not both contributed by any donor, so tracing of the source of pre-existing responses was limited. Sequencing of naive versus memory cells indicated that the assay detects memory recall responses, not primary responses primed during culture. Crossreactive clones showed significantly weaker SARS-CoV-2-driven expansion than monoreactive clones, consistent with antigenic imprinting.

DNA from uncultured naive and memory CD4+ T cells underwent immunoSEQ TCR-beta sequencing at deep resolution. The paper's data handling went like this. During preprocessing, nonproductive sequences were removed, as were CDR3s that did not start with C, did not end with F or W, or were shorter than 7 amino acids. Cultured and uncultured naive and memory CD4+ repertoires were searched for previously identified spike- and CEF-reactive CDR3s. CDR3 homology was quantified as pairwise Levenshtein distance, calculated with the stringdist R package after three terminal residues were trimmed from each end. TCRdb obtained this table from immuneACCESS and retained in-frame rearrangements with V and J assigned. These tables miss some clones; where compared with another copy, unresolved V genes account for less than half of the shortfall, and the remainder is unexplained. V and J calls and clone size come straight from that table; D and trimming were deduced from the DNA. The sample data list roughly 71,000 clones, and about 90% of these were observed just once. In total, the top ten clones hold about 1.6% of the sample.

CD4+ T cells from unexposed donors were collected before the COVID-19 pandemic (2011-2018). To separate naive from memory CD4+ T cells, cryopreserved PBMCs first underwent CD4 enrichment and then EasySep naive CD4+ T cell enrichment. Leukapheresis product for the unexposed donors was bought commercially. PBMCs were isolated from leukapheresis product or whole blood by Ficoll-Paque PLUS gradient centrifugation. PBMCs were either cryopreserved at -140 degrees C or used fresh in the expansion assay. The QIAamp Micro DNA Kit was used to extract genomic DNA from the CD4+ T cells. This clone was recorded once. Its antigen is still unknown. No base quality values were provided; no much bigger clone lies one nucleotide off. For CDR1 and CDR2, the germline V gene lists SGHRS and YFSETQ. The CDR3 runs 15 residues from the cysteine to the phenylalanine. The entry retains the CDR3 DNA only, 45 bases that are in frame from base 1. Relative to germline, V is missing 5 bases and J is missing 1 base, with 3 bases of the junction outside any gene match.

The V gene is TRBV5-1 and the J gene is TRBJ2-5; 12 bases in the middle match TRBD2. The sequencing sample was made of memory CD4+ T cells from PBMCs. Reading the label with the study, this specimen's cell subset or site is: memory (non-naive) CD4+ T cells. The TCR originated in a human donor in good health. The CDR3 loop reads CASRGLAGSQETQYF. Here is the DNA: TGCGCCAGCAGGGGACTAGCGGGCTCCCAAGAGACCCAGTACTTC.